Listed below are T cell receptor beta chains from one sample, sequenced in a study of blood T cell repertoires in COVID-19. TCRdb's copy holds only in-frame clones and misses some; the assay was immunoSEQ multiplex PCR. The repertoire includes 120,000 or so clones, 80% of them detected once, and 20% to 25% sits in the top ten. The specimen sequenced was peripheral blood. The receptor set was obtained from a human donor in a cohort sampled during active COVID-19. The CDR3 runs from the conserved cysteine through the conserved F or W. The D gene is left open where the match is weak. Some rows have no size entry. The others give once, few or many, or a class for an expanded clone.

v_call,j_call,clone_size,d_call,cdr3_length,cdr3_aa,cdr3_nt
TRBV3-1/TRBV3-2,TRBJ1-3,NA,NA,16,CASSQIQGYSGNTIYF,TGTGCCAGCAGCCAAATACAGGGTTACTCTGGAAACACCATATATTTT
TRBV12-3/TRBV12-4,TRBJ1-1,NA,TRBD1,12,CASSFRQGEAFF,TGTGCCAGCAGTTTCAGACAGGGTGAAGCTTTCTTT
TRBV9,TRBJ1-3,NA,NA,15,CASSSYDSSGNTIYF,TGTGCCAGCAGCTCTTATGACAGCTCTGGAAACACCATATATTTT
TRBV4-2,TRBJ1-4,NA,NA,16,CASSQDRRRINEKLFF,TGTGCCAGCAGCCAAGATCGGAGACGGATTAATGAAAAACTGTTTTTT
TRBV6-2/TRBV6-3,TRBJ2-1,once,NA,13,CASSYRRGNEQFF,TGTGCCAGCAGTTACAGGAGAGGCAATGAGCAGTTCTTC
TRBV18,TRBJ2-2,NA,TRBD2,16,CASSPRAGGNTGELFF,TGTGCCAGCTCACCCAGAGCGGGAGGAAACACCGGGGAGCTGTTTTTT
TRBV9,TRBJ2-7,NA,NA,16,CASSVGGGGVGDEQYF,TGTGCCAGCAGCGTAGGAGGAGGGGGCGTTGGGGACGAGCAGTACTTC
TRBV6-1,TRBJ2-7,once,TRBD2,15,CASSETGLAAYEQYF,TGTGCCAGCAGTGAAACGGGACTAGCGGCTTACGAGCAGTACTTC
TRBV3-1/TRBV3-2,TRBJ2-7,NA,NA,15,CASSQDGGSAYEQYF,TGTGCCAGCAGCCAAGATGGGGGGAGCGCCTACGAGCAGTACTTC
TRBV7-9,TRBJ1-1,NA,TRBD1,16,CASSLGSRGRDTEAFF,TGTGCCAGCAGCTTAGGTTCCAGGGGGCGGGACACTGAAGCTTTCTTT
TRBV2,TRBJ2-1,NA,TRBD1,13,CASTPRGTGTAFF,TGTGCCAGCACCCCACGGGGGACAGGGACGGCGTTCTTC
TRBV19,TRBJ1-3,NA,TRBD1,14,CASSRRGPGNTIYF,TGTGCCAGCTCAAGGAGGGGGCCTGGAAACACCATATATTTT
TRBV27,TRBJ1-6,NA,TRBD1,15,CASRRDRDRNSPLHF,TGTGCCAGCAGGAGGGACAGGGACCGTAATTCACCCCTCCACTTT
TRBV6-5,TRBJ1-6,once,TRBD1,14,CASSLDRVNSPLHF,TGTGCCAGCAGCCTTGACAGGGTAAACTCACCCCTCCACTTT
TRBV5-3,TRBJ2-3,NA,NA,15,CARSWSGSLVDTQYF,TGTGCCAGAAGCTGGTCGGGTTCACTGGTAGATACGCAGTATTTT
TRBV15,TRBJ1-1,NA,TRBD1,16,CATTRTGYEGNTEAFF,TGTGCCACCACGAGGACAGGGTATGAGGGGAACACTGAAGCTTTCTTT
TRBV10-3,TRBJ2-1,NA,TRBD2,15,CAISVFLAGSNEQFF,TGTGCCATCAGTGTCTTTCTAGCGGGAAGCAATGAGCAGTTCTTC
TRBV21-1,TRBJ2-5,NA,NA,15,CASNPGGLGGETQYF,TGTGCCAGCAACCCAGGGGGACTAGGGGGAGAGACCCAGTACTTC
TRBV3-1/TRBV3-2,TRBJ2-2,few,TRBD2,13,CASSQRSGTGLFF,TGTGCCAGCAGCCAGAGGAGCGGGACGGGGCTGTTTTTT
TRBV7-6,TRBJ2-2,NA,TRBD1,15,CASSWDSPITGELFF,TGTGCCAGCAGCTGGGACAGCCCAATCACCGGGGAGCTGTTTTTT
TRBV18,TRBJ2-2,NA,NA,16,CASSPVVTGNTGELFF,TGTGCCAGCTCACCTGTCGTGACAGGGAACACCGGGGAGCTGTTTTTT
TRBV2,TRBJ1-3,NA,NA,14,CASSATGSGNTIYF,TGTGCCAGCAGTGCAACAGGGTCCGGAAACACCATATATTTT